Shown below are 4 T cell receptor beta chains from a single sample sequenced in a study of T cell responses to AZD1222 COVID-19 vaccine. The method was immunoSEQ multiplex PCR; TCRdb's version includes in-frame clones alone and lacks a portion of them. The table records some 120,000 clones, roughly 86% of them present only once. The sample was peripheral blood, taken 28 days after the second AZD1222 dose. The receptors stem from an adult who received the AZD1222 COVID-19 vaccine.

This clone was seen a single time. The chain recombines TRBV30 with TRBJ2-5; D uncertain. The CDR3 runs 12 residues. Germline V gene lookup returns CDR1 GTSNPN and CDR2 SVGIG (reference sequence). The germline V and J ends were trimmed by 2 bases and 5 bases, with 9 bases remaining between them. CDR3 in DNA: TGTGCCTGGAGTATAAGCTTTGAGACCCAGTACTTC. The encoded protein is CAWSISFETQYF.

V is TRBV4-3 and J is TRBJ1-4; unclear D gene. V was pared by 2 bases and J by 4 bases, with 11 bases between. Germline CDR1 and CDR2: LGHNA and YSLEER. The CDR3 extends over 15 amino acids. CDR3 sequence (DNA): TGCGCCAGCAGCCAAAACCCTGGGAGTAATGAAAAACTGTTTTTT. Its protein is CASSQNPGSNEKLFF.

The chain carries TRBV30 and TRBJ1-4; D is possibly TRBD1 (5 bases). Trimming stripped 5 bases from V and 4 bases from J, with 11 bases between. CDR3 length: 13 residues. In germline, CDR1 is GTSNPN, CDR2 SVGIG (reference sequence). This CDR3 is CAWARDGNEKLFF. CDR3 DNA sequence: TGTGCCTGGGCACGGGACGGTAATGAAAAACTGTTTTTT.

The genes are TRBV15 and TRBJ1-3; a possible D gene is TRBD1 (5 bases). This CDR3 is 18 amino acids long. Germline CDR1 reads LNHNV; CDR2 reads YYDKDF (reference sequence). Trimming took 0 bases from V and 4 from J, leaving 19 bases between them. The CDR3 nucleotides are TGTGCCACCAGCAGAGATCCCCAGGGAGCCGCGGGCGGAAACACCATATATTTT. It yields the protein CATSRDPQGAAGGNTIYF.